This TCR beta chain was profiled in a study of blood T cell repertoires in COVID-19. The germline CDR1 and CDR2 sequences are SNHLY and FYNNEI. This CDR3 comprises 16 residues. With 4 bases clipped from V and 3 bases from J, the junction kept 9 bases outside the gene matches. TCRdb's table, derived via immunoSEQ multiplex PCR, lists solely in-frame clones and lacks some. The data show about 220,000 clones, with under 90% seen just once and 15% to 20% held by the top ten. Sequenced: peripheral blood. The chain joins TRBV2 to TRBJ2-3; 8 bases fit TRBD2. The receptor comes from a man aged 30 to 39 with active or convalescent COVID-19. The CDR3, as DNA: TGTGCCAGCAGTGCCCGTTCCGGGACTAGAACAGATACGCAGTATTTT. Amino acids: CASSARSGTRTDTQYF.